A selection of T cell receptor beta chains follows, all from one sample in a study of T cell responses to AZD1222 COVID-19 vaccine. Generated by immunoSEQ multiplex PCR, the TCRdb table keeps only in-frame clones and is missing some. The table has 100,000 to 150,000 clones, approximately 85% seen once. The sample consisted of peripheral blood, taken 28 days after the second AZD1222 dose. The receptor source for this set is an adult who received the AZD1222 COVID-19 vaccine. CDR3s include the opening cysteine and the closing phenylalanine or tryptophan. Each record gives: CDR3 DNA, CDR3 protein, clone size, J gene, V gene, D gene. D genes are given only for firm matches. A row's size may be missing; if present it is once, few, many or a size class.

DNA: TGTGCCATCGAGGCAGGGGGCGACTATGGCTACACCTTC
CDR3: CAIEAGGDYGYTF
size: .
J: TRBJ1-2
V: TRBV10-3
D: TRBD1

DNA: TGTGCCAGCAGCGTAGCCCCTCCCAGGGTTGCCGGGGAGCTGTTTTTT
CDR3: CASSVAPPRVAGELFF
size: .
J: TRBJ2-2
V: TRBV9
D: .

DNA: TGTGCCAGTAGTATCCGGGTCTTGCCCCAGCATTTT
CDR3: CASSIRVLPQHF
size: .
J: TRBJ1-5
V: TRBV19
D: .

DNA: TGTGCCAGTATACCCCAGGGCCGTAACTATGGCTACACCTTC
CDR3: CASIPQGRNYGYTF
size: .
J: TRBJ1-2
V: TRBV28
D: .

DNA: TGTGCCAGCAGTGAACGGAGGGGGTCTCAGTACTTC
CDR3: CASSERRGSQYF
size: .
J: TRBJ2-7
V: TRBV2
D: .

DNA: TGTGCCAGCAGTAGCGGACGGCGTCGGGAAAAACTGTTTTTT
CDR3: CASSSGRRREKLFF
size: .
J: TRBJ1-4
V: TRBV6-5
D: .

DNA: TGCGCCAGCAGCTTGGGGCCGGGACCGGAAGGAATACGACAGTACTTC
CDR3: CASSLGPGPEGIRQYF
size: .
J: TRBJ2-7
V: TRBV5-1
D: .

DNA: TGTGCCAGTAGTCCCACAGGGGTAGATACGCAGTATTTT
CDR3: CASSPTGVDTQYF
size: .
J: TRBJ2-3
V: TRBV19
D: TRBD1

DNA: TGCGCCAGCAGCCAAGGTGTGCAGAGAGGGCTAGCCAAAAACATTCAGTACTTC
CDR3: CASSQGVQRGLAKNIQYF
size: .
J: TRBJ2-4
V: TRBV4-1
D: .

DNA: TGCAGCGTTGCCCGCGGGGCTTTCTTT
CDR3: CSVARGAFF
size: .
J: TRBJ1-1
V: TRBV29-1
D: .

DNA: TGTGCCTGGAGTGTTGGCAGTGGCTACACCTTC
CDR3: CAWSVGSGYTF
size: .
J: TRBJ1-2
V: TRBV30
D: .

DNA: TGTGCCAGCAGTGAAGCTCCAATTGGACAGGGCTTCAATGAGCAGTTCTTC
CDR3: CASSEAPIGQGFNEQFF
size: .
J: TRBJ2-1
V: TRBV6-1
D: TRBD1

DNA: TGTGCCAGCAGCCAAGCGGACACTTATTCACCCCTCCACTTT
CDR3: CASSQADTYSPLHF
size: few
J: TRBJ1-6
V: TRBV3-1/TRBV3-2
D: .

DNA: TGTGCCAGCAGCCCTGGGACAGGAGAGACCCAGTACTTC
CDR3: CASSPGTGETQYF
size: .
J: TRBJ2-5
V: TRBV11-1
D: TRBD1

DNA: TGTGCCAGCTCATCACAGGGGGATAGCAATCAGCCCCAGCATTTT
CDR3: CASSSQGDSNQPQHF
size: .
J: TRBJ1-5
V: TRBV18
D: TRBD1

DNA: TGTGCCAGCAGCCCCCACAGGGAGGATACTGGCTACACCTTC
CDR3: CASSPHREDTGYTF
size: .
J: TRBJ1-2
V: TRBV6-2/TRBV6-3
D: .

DNA: TGTGCCAGTGAGGCTAACTATGGCTACACCTTC
CDR3: CASEANYGYTF
size: .
J: TRBJ1-2
V: TRBV28
D: .

DNA: TGTGCCAGCAGTTTCTTCTCACAGGGGTCGCGGCTAGCGGGGGGTAAGGAACGGAACATTCAGTACTTC
CDR3: CASSFFSQGSRLAGGKERNIQYF
size: once
J: TRBJ2-4
V: TRBV28
D: TRBD2

DNA: TGTGCCAGCAGCCAAGATTGGGGCGGGGGCGAAGGCTACACCTTC
CDR3: CASSQDWGGGEGYTF
size: once
J: TRBJ1-2
V: TRBV3-1/TRBV3-2
D: .

DNA: TGCGCCAGCAGCGTGGGACAGGGGGCCTCCTACGAGCAGTACTTC
CDR3: CASSVGQGASYEQYF
size: .
J: TRBJ2-7
V: TRBV5-1
D: TRBD1